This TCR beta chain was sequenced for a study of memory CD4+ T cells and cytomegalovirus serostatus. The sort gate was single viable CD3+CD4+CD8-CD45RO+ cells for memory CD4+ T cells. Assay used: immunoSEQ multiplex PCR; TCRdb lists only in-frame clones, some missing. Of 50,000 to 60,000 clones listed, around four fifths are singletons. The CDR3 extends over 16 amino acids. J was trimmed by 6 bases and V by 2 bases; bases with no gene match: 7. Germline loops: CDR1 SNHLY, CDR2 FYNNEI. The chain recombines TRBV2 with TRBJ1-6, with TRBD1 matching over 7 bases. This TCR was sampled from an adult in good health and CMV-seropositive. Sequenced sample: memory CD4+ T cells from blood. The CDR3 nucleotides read TGTGCCAGCAGTGAACTCGGGGCAGGGGGTAATTCACCCCTCCACTTT. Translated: CASSELGAGGNSPLHF.